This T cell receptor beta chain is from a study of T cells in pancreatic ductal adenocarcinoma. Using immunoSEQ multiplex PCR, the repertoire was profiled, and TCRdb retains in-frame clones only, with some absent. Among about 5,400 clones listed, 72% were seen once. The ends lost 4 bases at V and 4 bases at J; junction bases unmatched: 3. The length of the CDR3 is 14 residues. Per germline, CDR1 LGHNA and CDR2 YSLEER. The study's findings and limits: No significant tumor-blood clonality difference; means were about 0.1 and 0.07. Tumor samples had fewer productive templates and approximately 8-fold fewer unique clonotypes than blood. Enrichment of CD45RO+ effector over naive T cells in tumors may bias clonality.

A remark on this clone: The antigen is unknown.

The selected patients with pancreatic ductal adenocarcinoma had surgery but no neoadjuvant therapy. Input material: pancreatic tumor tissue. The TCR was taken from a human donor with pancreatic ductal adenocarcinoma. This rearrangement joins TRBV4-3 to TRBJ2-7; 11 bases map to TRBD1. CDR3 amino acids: CASSPGTGGYEQYF. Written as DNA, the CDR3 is TGCGCCAGCAGCCCCGGGACAGGGGGTTACGAGCAGTACTTC.